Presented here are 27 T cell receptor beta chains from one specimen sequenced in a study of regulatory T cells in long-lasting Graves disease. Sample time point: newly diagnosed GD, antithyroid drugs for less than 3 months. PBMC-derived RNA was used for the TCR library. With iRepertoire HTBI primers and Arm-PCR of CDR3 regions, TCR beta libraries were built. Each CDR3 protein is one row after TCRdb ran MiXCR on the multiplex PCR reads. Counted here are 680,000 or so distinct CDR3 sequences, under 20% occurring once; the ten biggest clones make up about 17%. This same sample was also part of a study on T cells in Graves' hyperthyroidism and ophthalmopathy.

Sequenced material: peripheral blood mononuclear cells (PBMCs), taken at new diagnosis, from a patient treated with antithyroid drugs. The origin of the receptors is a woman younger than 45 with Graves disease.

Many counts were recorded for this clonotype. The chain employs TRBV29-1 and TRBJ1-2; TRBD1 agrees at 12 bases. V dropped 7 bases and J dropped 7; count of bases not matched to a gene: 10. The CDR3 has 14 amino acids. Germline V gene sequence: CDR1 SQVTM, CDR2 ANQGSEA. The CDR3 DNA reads TGCAGCGGATCCACGGGACAGGGGGCCTCTGGCTACACCTTC. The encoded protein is CSGSTGQGASGYTF.

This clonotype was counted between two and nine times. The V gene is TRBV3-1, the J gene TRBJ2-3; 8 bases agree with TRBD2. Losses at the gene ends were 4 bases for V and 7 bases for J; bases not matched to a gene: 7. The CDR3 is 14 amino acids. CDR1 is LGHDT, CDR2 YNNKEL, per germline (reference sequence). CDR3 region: CASSPPSGRYTQYF. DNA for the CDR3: TGTGCCAGCAGCCCGCCGAGCGGGAGATATACGCAGTATTTT.

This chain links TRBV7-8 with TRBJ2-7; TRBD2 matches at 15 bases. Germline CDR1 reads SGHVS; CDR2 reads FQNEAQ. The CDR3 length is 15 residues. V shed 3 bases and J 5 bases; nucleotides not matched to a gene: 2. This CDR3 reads CASSLRTSGRDEQYF. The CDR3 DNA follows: TGTGCCAGCAGCTTGAGGACTAGCGGGAGGGACGAGCAGTACTTC.

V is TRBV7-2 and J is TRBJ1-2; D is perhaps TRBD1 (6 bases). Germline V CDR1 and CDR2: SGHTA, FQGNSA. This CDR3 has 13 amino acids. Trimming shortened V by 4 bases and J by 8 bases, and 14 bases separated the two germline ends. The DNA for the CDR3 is TGTGCCAGCAGCTCCGGACAGCCTGCGGGCTACACCTTC. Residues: CASSSGQPAGYTF.

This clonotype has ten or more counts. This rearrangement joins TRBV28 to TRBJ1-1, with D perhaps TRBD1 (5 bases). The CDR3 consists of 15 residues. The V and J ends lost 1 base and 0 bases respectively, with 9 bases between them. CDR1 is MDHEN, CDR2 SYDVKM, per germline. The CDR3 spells CASSLFKGMNTEAFF. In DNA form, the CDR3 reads TGTGCCAGCAGTTTATTCAAGGGGATGAACACTGAAGCTTTCTTT.

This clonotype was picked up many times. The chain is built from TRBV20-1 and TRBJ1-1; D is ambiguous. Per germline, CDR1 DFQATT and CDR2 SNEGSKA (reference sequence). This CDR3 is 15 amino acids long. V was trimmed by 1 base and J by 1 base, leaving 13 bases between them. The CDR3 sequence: CSARAILISNTEAFF. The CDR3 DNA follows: TGCAGTGCTAGAGCTATCTTGATCTCGAACACTGAAGCTTTCTTT.

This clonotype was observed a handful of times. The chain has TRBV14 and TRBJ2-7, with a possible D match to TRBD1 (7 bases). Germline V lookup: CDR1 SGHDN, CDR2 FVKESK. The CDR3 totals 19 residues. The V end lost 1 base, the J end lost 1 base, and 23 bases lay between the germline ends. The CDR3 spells CASSQAVPGQRRASYEQYF. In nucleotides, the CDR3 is TGTGCCAGCAGCCAAGCCGTCCCGGGACAGCGGAGGGCTTCCTACGAGCAGTACTTC.

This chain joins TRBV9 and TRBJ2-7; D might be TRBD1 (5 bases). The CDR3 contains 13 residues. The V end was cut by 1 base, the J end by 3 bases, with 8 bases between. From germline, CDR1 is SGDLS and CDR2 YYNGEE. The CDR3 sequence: CASSVRQGYEQYF. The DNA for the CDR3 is TGTGCCAGCAGCGTACGCCAGGGCTACGAGCAGTACTTC.

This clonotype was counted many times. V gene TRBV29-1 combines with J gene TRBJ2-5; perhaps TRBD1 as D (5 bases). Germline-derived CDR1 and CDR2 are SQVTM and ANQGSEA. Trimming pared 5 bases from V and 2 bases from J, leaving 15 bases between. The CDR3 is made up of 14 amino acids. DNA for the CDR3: TGCAGCGTTCTTGGCCAGGGAAGGCAAGAGACCCAGTACTTC. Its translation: CSVLGQGRQETQYF. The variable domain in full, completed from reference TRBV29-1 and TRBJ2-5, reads SAVISQKPSRDICQRGTSLTIQCQVDSQVTMMFWYRQQPGQSLTLIATANQGSEATYESGFVIDKFPISRPNLTFSTLTVSNMSPEDSSIYLCSVLGQGRQETQYFGPGTRLLVL.

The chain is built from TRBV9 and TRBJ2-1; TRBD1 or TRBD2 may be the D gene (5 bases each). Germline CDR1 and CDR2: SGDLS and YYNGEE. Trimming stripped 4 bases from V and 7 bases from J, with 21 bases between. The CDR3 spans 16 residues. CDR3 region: CASSLRGSGGTNEQFF. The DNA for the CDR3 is TGTGCCAGCAGCTTAAGGGGCTCTGGGGGAACGAATGAGCAGTTCTTC.

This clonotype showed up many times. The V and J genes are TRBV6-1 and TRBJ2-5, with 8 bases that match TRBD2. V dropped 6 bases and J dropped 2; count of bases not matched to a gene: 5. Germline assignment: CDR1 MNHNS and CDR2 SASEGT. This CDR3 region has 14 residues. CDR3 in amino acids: CASSGGGLQETQYF. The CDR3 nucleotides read TGTGCCAGCAGCGGGGGGGGACTTCAAGAGACCCAGTACTTC.

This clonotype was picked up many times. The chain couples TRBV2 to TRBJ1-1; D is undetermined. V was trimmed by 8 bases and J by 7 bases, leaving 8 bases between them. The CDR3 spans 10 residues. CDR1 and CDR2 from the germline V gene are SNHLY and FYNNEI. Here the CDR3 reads CASGNVEAFF. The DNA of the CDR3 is TGTGCCAGCGGCAATGTTGAAGCTTTCTTT.

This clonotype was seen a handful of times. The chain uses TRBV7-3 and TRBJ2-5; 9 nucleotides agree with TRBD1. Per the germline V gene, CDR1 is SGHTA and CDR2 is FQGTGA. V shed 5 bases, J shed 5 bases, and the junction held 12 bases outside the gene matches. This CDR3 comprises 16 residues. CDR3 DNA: TGTGCCAGCAGCCGAAGTCCCGGGACAGGGTTCGAGACCCAGTACTTC. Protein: CASSRSPGTGFETQYF.

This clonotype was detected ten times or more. CDR3 in DNA: TGTGCCAGCAGTTTACCCACCCGCGGGTTTGGCATTCAGTACTTC. Translation: CASSLPTRGFGIQYF. The rearrangement joins TRBV28 to TRBJ2-4, with D perhaps TRBD2 (5 bases). Trimming removed 2 bases at V and 9 bases at J, with 17 bases between. The CDR3 spans 15 residues. Germline V gene data show CDR1 as MDHEN and CDR2 as SYDVKM.

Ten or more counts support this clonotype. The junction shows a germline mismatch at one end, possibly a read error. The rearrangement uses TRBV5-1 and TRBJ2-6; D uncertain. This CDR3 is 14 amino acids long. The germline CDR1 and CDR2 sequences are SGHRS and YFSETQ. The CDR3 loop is CASSLTGGANVLTF. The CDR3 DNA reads TGTGCCAGCAGTTTAACTGGGGGGGCCAACGTCCTGACTTTC.

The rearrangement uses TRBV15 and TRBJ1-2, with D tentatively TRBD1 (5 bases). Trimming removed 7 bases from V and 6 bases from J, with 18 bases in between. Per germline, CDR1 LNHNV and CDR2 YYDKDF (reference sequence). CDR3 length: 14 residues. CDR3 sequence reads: CATTPIDSVHGYTF. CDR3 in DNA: TGTGCCACCACCCCGATAGACAGTGTTCATGGCTACACCTTC.

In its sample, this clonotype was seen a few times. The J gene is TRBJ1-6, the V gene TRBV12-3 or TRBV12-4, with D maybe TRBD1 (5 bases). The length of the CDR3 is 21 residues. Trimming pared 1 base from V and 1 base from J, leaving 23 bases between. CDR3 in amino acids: CASSLGPTRGISISYNSPLHF. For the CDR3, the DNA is TGTGCCAGCAGTTTAGGCCCCACTAGGGGCATTAGCATATCCTATAATTCACCCCTCCACTTT.

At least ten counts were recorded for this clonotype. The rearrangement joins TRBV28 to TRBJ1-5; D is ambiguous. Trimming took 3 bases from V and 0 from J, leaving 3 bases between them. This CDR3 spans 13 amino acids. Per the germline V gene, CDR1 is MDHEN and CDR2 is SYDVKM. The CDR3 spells CASSFDSNQPQHF. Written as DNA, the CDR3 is TGTGCCAGCAGTTTCGATAGCAATCAGCCCCAGCATTTT.

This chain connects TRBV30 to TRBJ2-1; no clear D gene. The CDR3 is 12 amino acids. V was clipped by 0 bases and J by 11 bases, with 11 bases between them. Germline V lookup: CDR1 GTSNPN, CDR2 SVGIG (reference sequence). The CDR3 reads CAWSVLGQQQFF. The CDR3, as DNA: TGTGCCTGGAGTGTACTTGGGCAGCAGCAGTTCTTC.

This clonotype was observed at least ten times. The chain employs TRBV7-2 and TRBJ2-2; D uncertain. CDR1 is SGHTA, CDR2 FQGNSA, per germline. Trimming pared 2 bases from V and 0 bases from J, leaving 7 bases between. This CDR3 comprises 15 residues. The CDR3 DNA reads TGTGCCAGCAGCTTAAGACAAGCGAACACCGGGGAGCTGTTTTTT. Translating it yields CASSLRQANTGELFF.

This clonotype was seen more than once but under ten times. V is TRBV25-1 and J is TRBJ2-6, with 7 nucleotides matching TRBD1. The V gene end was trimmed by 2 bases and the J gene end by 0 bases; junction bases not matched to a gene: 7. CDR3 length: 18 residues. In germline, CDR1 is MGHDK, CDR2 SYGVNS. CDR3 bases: TGTGCCAGCAGTGAAACAGGGGTCCCCCGCTCTGGGGCCAACGTCCTGACTTTC. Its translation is CASSETGVPRSGANVLTF.

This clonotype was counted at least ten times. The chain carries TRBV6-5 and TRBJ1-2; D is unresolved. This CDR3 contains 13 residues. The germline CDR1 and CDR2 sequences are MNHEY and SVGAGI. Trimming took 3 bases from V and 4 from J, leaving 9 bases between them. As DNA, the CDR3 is TGTGCCAGCAGTTATAAGAACCTCTATGGCTACACCTTC. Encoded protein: CASSYKNLYGYTF.

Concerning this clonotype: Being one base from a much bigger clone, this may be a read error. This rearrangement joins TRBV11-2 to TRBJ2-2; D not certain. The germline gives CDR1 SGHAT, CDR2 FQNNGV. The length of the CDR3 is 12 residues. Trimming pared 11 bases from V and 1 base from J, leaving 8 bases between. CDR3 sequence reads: CAGGRNTGELFF. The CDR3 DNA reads TGTGCCGGCGGCAGGAACACCGGGGAGCTGTTTTTT.

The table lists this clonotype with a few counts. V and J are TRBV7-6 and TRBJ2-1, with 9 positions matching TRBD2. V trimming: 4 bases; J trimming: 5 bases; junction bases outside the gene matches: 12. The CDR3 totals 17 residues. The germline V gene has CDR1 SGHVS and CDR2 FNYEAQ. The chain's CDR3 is CASSSFSGASGNNEQFF. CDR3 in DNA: TGTGCCAGCAGCTCCTTCTCAGGGGCTAGCGGGAACAATGAGCAGTTCTTC.

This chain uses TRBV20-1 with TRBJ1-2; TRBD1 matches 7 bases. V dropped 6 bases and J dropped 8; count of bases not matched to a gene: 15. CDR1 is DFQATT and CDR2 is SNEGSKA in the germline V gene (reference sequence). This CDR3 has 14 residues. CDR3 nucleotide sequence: TGCAGTGCATCCGAGACAGGGTTATCGGACGGCTACACCTTC. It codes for CSASETGLSDGYTF.

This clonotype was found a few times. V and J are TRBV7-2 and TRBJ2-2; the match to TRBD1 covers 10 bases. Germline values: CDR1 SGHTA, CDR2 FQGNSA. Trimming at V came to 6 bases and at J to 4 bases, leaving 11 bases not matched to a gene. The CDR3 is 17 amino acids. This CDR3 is CASSLPPGTGATGELFF. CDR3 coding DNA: TGTGCCAGCAGTCTACCTCCCGGGACAGGGGCCACCGGGGAGCTGTTTTTT.

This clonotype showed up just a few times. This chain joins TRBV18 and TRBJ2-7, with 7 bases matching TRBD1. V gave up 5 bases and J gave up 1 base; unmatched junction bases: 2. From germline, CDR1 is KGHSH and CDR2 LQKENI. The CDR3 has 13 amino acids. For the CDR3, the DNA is TGTGCCAGCTCATCGGACAGGTCCTACGAGCAGTACTTC. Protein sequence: CASSSDRSYEQYF.